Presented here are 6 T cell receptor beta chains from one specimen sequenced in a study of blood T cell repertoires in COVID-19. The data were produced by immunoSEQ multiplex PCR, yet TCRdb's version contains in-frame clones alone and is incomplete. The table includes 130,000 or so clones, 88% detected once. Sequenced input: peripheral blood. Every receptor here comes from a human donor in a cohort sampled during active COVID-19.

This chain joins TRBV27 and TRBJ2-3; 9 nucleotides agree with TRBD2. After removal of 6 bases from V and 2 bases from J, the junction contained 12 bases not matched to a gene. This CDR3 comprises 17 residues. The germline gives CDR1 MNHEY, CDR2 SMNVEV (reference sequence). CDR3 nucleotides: TGTGCCAGCAGCAGCGTCGGGAGCGGGGGGATCACAGATACGCAGTATTTT. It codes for CASSSVGSGGITDTQYF.

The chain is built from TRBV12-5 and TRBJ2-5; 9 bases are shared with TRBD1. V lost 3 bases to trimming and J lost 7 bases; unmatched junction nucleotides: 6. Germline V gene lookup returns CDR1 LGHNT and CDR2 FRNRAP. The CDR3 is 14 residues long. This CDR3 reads CASGLGQGTGTQYF. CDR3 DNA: TGTGCTAGTGGTTTAGGACAGGGGACGGGGACCCAGTACTTC.

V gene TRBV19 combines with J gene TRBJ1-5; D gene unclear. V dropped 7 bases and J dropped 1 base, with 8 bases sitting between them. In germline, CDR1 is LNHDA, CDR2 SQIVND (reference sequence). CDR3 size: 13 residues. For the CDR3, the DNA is TGTGCCAGTACAGTAAAGAGCAATCAGCCCCAGCATTTT. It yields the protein CASTVKSNQPQHF.

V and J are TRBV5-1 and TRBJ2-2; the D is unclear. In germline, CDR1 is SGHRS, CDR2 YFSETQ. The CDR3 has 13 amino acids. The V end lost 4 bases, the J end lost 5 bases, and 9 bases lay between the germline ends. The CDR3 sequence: CASSVLMTGELFF. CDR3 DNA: TGCGCCAGCAGCGTACTTATGACCGGGGAGCTGTTTTTT.

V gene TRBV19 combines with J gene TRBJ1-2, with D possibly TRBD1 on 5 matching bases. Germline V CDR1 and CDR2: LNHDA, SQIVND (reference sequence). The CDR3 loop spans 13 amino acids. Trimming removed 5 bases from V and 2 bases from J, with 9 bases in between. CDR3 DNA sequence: TGTGCCAGTAGTGGAGGGGCCAACTATGGCTACACCTTC. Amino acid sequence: CASSGGANYGYTF.

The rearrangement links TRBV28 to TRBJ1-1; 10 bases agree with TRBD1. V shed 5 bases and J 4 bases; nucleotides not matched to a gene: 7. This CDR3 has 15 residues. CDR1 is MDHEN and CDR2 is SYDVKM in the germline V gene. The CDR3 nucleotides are TGTGCCAGCAGTCGGGACAGGGGAGTGAGCACTGAAGCTTTCTTT. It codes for CASSRDRGVSTEAFF.